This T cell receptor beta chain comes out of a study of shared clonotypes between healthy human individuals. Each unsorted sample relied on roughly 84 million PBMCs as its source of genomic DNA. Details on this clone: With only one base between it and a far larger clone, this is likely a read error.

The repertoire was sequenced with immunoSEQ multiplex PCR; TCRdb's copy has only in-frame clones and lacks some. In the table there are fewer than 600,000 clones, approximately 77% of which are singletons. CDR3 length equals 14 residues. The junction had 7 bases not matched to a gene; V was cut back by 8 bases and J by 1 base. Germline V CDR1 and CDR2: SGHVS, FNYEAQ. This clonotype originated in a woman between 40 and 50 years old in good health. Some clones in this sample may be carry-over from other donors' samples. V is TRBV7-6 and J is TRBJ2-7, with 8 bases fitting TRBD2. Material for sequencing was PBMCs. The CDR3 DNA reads TGTGCCAGCGGCACCTTAGCGGGGTCCTACGAGCAGTACTTC. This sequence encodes CASGTLAGSYEQYF.